This entry lists 29 T cell receptor beta chains sequenced from one sample in a study of shared clonotypes between healthy human individuals. The table came from immunoSEQ multiplex PCR; TCRdb's copy has only in-frame clones and leaves some out. Seen here are over a million clones, about 84% observed once, and the top ten hold around 0.61%. Material: memory CD4+ T cells from PBMCs. Subset noted: CD45RA-negative fraction. Receptors originate from a man aged 18 to 35 in good health. Some clones in this sample may be carry-over from other donors' samples.

The V call is TRBV6-1, the J call TRBJ1-2, with a possible D match to TRBD1 (6 bases). Germline CDR1 is MNHNS and CDR2 is SASEGT. Trimming stripped 4 bases from V and 1 base from J, with 13 bases between. The CDR3 spans 15 residues. CDR3 protein: CASSGRDTNNYGYTF. The CDR3 DNA is TGTGCCAGCAGTGGGCGGGACACCAATAACTATGGCTACACCTTC.

The rearrangement uses TRBV5-1 and TRBJ2-1; TRBD2 matches 8 bases. The CDR3 covers 14 residues. Germline assignment: CDR1 SGHRS and CDR2 YFSETQ. The trim removed 4 bases at V and 9 bases at J, leaving 9 bases unmatched. The CDR3 DNA follows: TGCGCCAGCAGCCCGGGGCAAAGCGGGGGTGAGCAGTTCTTC. It is translated as CASSPGQSGGEQFF.

This clone was counted ten times or more. This rearrangement joins TRBV4-3 to TRBJ1-3; no clear D. The germline V gene encodes CDR1 LGHNA and CDR2 YSLEER. The CDR3 runs to 14 residues. Trimming stripped 2 bases from V and 8 bases from J, with 13 bases between. CDR3 sequence (DNA): TGCGCCAGCAGCCAACTCGGTGGAAGCCACACCATATATTTT. It codes for CASSQLGGSHTIYF.

The chain combines TRBV5-1 with TRBJ1-2; D uncertain. This CDR3 comprises 12 residues. Germline V gene sequence: CDR1 SGHRS, CDR2 YFSETQ. Trimming stripped 4 bases from V and 4 bases from J, with 8 bases between. DNA of the CDR3: TGCGCCAGCAGCCTTCTAGGCTATGGCTACACCTTC. Its translation: CASSLLGYGYTF.

The chain carries TRBV5-1 and TRBJ2-5, with D possibly matching TRBD2 (5 bases). V gave up 3 bases and J gave up 1 base, with 13 bases separating them. Germline assignment: CDR1 SGHRS and CDR2 YFSETQ. The CDR3 is 15 residues long. The CDR3 DNA follows: TGCGCCAGCAGCTCCCTCGGTGGAGGCCAAGAGACCCAGTACTTC. Residues: CASSSLGGGQETQYF.

The rearrangement joins TRBV19 to TRBJ1-5, with 10 bases identical to TRBD1. The CDR3 has 15 amino acids. With 6 bases clipped from V and 1 base from J, the junction kept 3 bases outside the gene matches. From germline, CDR1 is LNHDA and CDR2 SQIVND (reference sequence). The CDR3 region has the DNA TGTGCCAGTAGGACGGGACAGGGGAGCAATCAGCCCCAGCATTTT. It specifies CASRTGQGSNQPQHF.

The sample holds many counts of this clone. V is TRBV27 and J is TRBJ2-5, with 12 bases lining up with TRBD2. The CDR3 loop spans 17 amino acids. In germline, CDR1 is MNHEY, CDR2 SMNVEV (reference sequence). The V and J ends lost 4 bases and 2 bases, in that order; junction bases with no gene match: 8. The CDR3 coding sequence is TGTGCCAGCAGTTCCCGGACTAGCGGGACCGGTCAAGAGACCCAGTACTTC. Its protein is CASSSRTSGTGQETQYF.

The chain is built from TRBV11-3 and TRBJ2-2, with D possibly matching TRBD2 (5 bases). The CDR3 has 13 amino acids. In germline, CDR1 is SGHNT, CDR2 YENEEA. V dropped 4 bases and J dropped 3 bases, with 6 bases sitting between them. This CDR3 reads CASSWRDTGELFF. CDR3 bases: TGTGCCAGCAGCTGGCGGGACACCGGGGAGCTGTTTTTT.

This clone appeared a few times. The chain has TRBV7-2 and TRBJ2-1; D not resolved. V was clipped by 5 bases and J by 12 bases, with 23 bases between them. The CDR3 has 15 amino acids. Germline V gene data show CDR1 as SGHTA and CDR2 as FQGNSA. In DNA form, the CDR3 reads TGTGCCAGCAGCCAACCGACTGCGTCTCCAATGTCGCAGTTCTTC. It specifies CASSQPTASPMSQFF.

V and J are TRBV7-2 and TRBJ1-1; maybe TRBD1 (5 bases). This CDR3 is built from 14 residues. Germline V gene data show CDR1 as SGHTA and CDR2 as FQGNSA. Trimming took off 4 bases at V and 1 base at J, with 10 bases between the two ends. As DNA, the CDR3 is TGTGCCAGCAGCTCCAGAGACAGGAACACTGAAGCTTTCTTT. This encodes CASSSRDRNTEAFF.

The table lists this clone with a count of one. Other DNA sequences of this sample code for an identical CDR3. The chain uses TRBV7-2 and TRBJ1-5; D gene ambiguous. CDR1 and CDR2 (germline): SGHTA, FQGNSA. The CDR3 extends over 14 amino acids. V shed 1 base and J shed 2 bases, with 6 bases lying between them. Here the CDR3 DNA reads TGTGCCAGCAGCTTAGAGGCCGGCAATCAGCCCCAGCATTTT. Translating it yields CASSLEAGNQPQHF.

This clone was detected only once. The genes are TRBV7-2 and TRBJ2-1; 11 nucleotides align to TRBD2. The CDR3 length is 18 residues. V was pared by 4 bases and J by 0 bases, with 8 bases of the junction left unmatched. Per the germline V gene, CDR1 is SGHTA and CDR2 is FQGNSA. The CDR3 reads CASSSGLAGRSSYNEQFF. CDR3 coding DNA: TGTGCCAGCAGCTCAGGACTAGCGGGTCGCAGCTCCTACAATGAGCAGTTCTTC.

Remarks on this clone: Other nucleotide sequences in the sample specify the same CDR3. J is TRBJ1-1 and V is TRBV10-3; 8 bases fit TRBD1. Trimming removed 9 bases from V and 4 bases from J; junction bases left unmatched: 4. CDR1 and CDR2 (germline): ENHRY, SYGVKD. The CDR3 has 12 amino acids. In DNA form, the CDR3 reads TGTGCCATTTCGGACAGGGCCACTGAAGCTTTCTTT. Encoded protein: CAISDRATEAFF.

V gene TRBV4-2 combines with J gene TRBJ2-1; D call uncertain. The V gene lost 1 base and the J gene lost 5 bases, with 12 bases spanning the gap. This CDR3 comprises 15 residues. Germline V gene data show CDR1 as LGHNA and CDR2 as YNFKEQ. The CDR3 region is CASSQGVANDNEQFF. The DNA for the CDR3 is TGTGCCAGCAGCCAAGGGGTCGCTAACGACAATGAGCAGTTCTTC.

The gene calls are TRBV28 and TRBJ1-5; perhaps TRBD1 as D (5 bases). The CDR3 runs 14 residues. The V end was cut by 5 bases, the J end by 5 bases, with 13 bases between. CDR1 MDHEN and CDR2 SYDVKM come from the germline V gene. The CDR3 loop reads CASSPRTIYQPQHF. DNA for the CDR3: TGTGCCAGCAGTCCTCGGACAATTTATCAGCCCCAGCATTTT.

The chain joins TRBV7-6 to TRBJ2-1; D unclear. The CDR3 has 15 amino acids. Germline V CDR1 and CDR2: SGHVS, FNYEAQ. Trimming pared 5 bases from V and 4 bases from J, leaving 15 bases between. The CDR3 is CASSPARSRYNEQFF. CDR3 DNA: TGTGCCAGCAGCCCTGCTCGGTCAAGGTACAATGAGCAGTTCTTC.

The chain carries TRBV27 and TRBJ1-5, with D uncertain. Trimming took 9 bases from V and 7 from J, leaving 7 bases between them. Germline lookup yields CDR1 MNHEY and CDR2 SMNVEV (reference sequence). CDR3 length equals 10 residues. The CDR3 coding sequence is TGTGCCAGGCTCTACCAGCCCCAGCATTTT. It yields the protein CARLYQPQHF.

The chain carries TRBV2 and TRBJ2-7; D is unresolved. The V gene's germline CDR1 is SNHLY and CDR2 FYNNEI. The CDR3 runs 11 residues. With 3 bases removed from V and 7 bases from J, the gap between germline ends came to 7 bases. The DNA for the CDR3 is TGTGCCAGCAGTGATATGAGGGAGCAGTACTTC. It codes for CASSDMREQYF.

V and J are TRBV7-2 and TRBJ2-3; no clear D gene. Germline-derived CDR1 and CDR2 are SGHTA and FQGNSA. Trimming shortened V by 2 bases and J by 6 bases, and 18 bases separated the two germline ends. The CDR3 spans 16 residues. CDR3 sequence: CASSLSSAKGLDTQYF. CDR3 nucleotide sequence: TGTGCCAGCAGCTTATCCAGCGCGAAGGGTTTGGATACGCAGTATTTT. The entire variable domain, with the rest obtained from reference TRBV7-2 and TRBJ2-3, is as follows: GAGVSQSPSNKVTEKGKDVELRCDPISGHTALYWYRQSLGQGLEFLIYFQGNSAPDKSGLPSDRFSAERTGGSVSTLTIQRTQQEDSAVYLCASSLSSAKGLDTQYFGPGTRLTVL.

V usage is TRBV28 and J usage is TRBJ2-5; a possible D gene is TRBD2 (6 bases). In germline, CDR1 is MDHEN, CDR2 SYDVKM. CDR3 length: 14 residues. The V and J ends lost 4 bases and 5 bases respectively, with 14 bases between them. The CDR3 spells CASSWVAAEETQYF. The CDR3 nucleotides read TGTGCCAGCAGTTGGGTAGCGGCCGAGGAGACCCAGTACTTC.

As for this clone: The identical CDR3 is also encoded by other nucleotide sequences in the sample. This chain uses TRBV5-1 with TRBJ2-7, with D possibly being TRBD1 (6 bases). Per the germline V gene, CDR1 is SGHRS and CDR2 is YFSETQ. The CDR3 is 13 amino acids. V was trimmed by 2 bases and J by 5 bases, leaving 11 bases between them. This chain's CDR3 is CASSLQGSHEQYF. CDR3 nucleotide sequence: TGCGCCAGCAGCTTACAGGGTTCCCACGAGCAGTACTTC.

This clone came up a few times. The rearrangement uses TRBV5-1 and TRBJ2-1; no clear D. Germline V gene data show CDR1 as SGHRS and CDR2 as YFSETQ. The CDR3 has 13 residues. The ends were cut back, 6 bases at V and 9 bases at J, with 16 bases in the middle. This CDR3 reads CASNMAAMGEQFF. The CDR3 DNA reads TGCGCCAGCAACATGGCAGCAATGGGTGAGCAGTTCTTC.

J is TRBJ1-4 and V is TRBV7-9; 8 bases line up with TRBD1. CDR1 is SEHNR and CDR2 is FQNEAQ in the germline V gene (reference sequence). The trim removed 5 bases at V and 8 bases at J, leaving 10 bases unmatched. CDR3 length: 15 residues. CDR3 sequence: CASSLDQGAGEKLFF. The CDR3 region has the DNA TGTGCCAGCAGCCTAGACCAGGGGGCCGGAGAAAAACTGTTTTTT.

This chain connects TRBV10-3 to TRBJ2-7; D ambiguous. V lost 3 bases, J lost 5 bases, and 8 bases lay in between. Per the germline V gene, CDR1 is ENHRY and CDR2 is SYGVKD. The CDR3 has 12 amino acids. CDR3 protein: CAISDSGDEQYF. In DNA form, the CDR3 reads TGTGCCATCAGTGACAGTGGGGACGAGCAGTACTTC.

Turning to this clone: A much larger clone is a single base away; this may be a read error. This chain uses TRBV7-3 with TRBJ2-5; D unclear. The CDR3 totals 12 residues. Germline V lookup: CDR1 SGHTA, CDR2 FQGTGA. V was shortened by 5 bases and J by 1 base, with 5 bases between the two germline ends. CDR3 residues: CASSPSQETQYF. CDR3 sequence (DNA): TGTGCCAGCAGCCCCTCCCAAGAGACCCAGTACTTC.

The rearrangement links TRBV28 to TRBJ1-1; TRBD1 might be the D (6 bases). Germline V gives CDR1 MDHEN, CDR2 SYDVKM. The CDR3 is 15 amino acids. V was shortened by 1 base and J by 3 bases, with 12 bases between the two germline ends. In DNA form, the CDR3 reads TGTGCCAGCAGTTTATTCTCAGGGGACTACACTGAAGCTTTCTTT. It specifies CASSLFSGDYTEAFF.

This clone was counted at least ten times. This chain joins TRBV7-9 and TRBJ1-2; 7 bases are shared with TRBD1. The CDR3 has 15 residues. Unmatched junction bases numbered 6, after V lost 0 bases and J lost 5 bases. In germline, CDR1 is SEHNR, CDR2 FQNEAQ (reference sequence). The CDR3 region is CASSLAGQRSYGYTF. The CDR3 DNA reads TGTGCCAGCAGCTTAGCGGGACAGAGATCATATGGCTACACCTTC. The full variable domain, completed using reference TRBV7-9 and TRBJ1-2, is DTGVSQNPRHKITKRGQNVTFRCDPISEHNRLYWYRQTLGQGPEFLTYFQNEAQLEKSRLLSDRFSAERPKGSFSTLEIQRTEQGDSAMYLCASSLAGQRSYGYTFGSGTRLTVV.

CDR3 amino acids: CASSPGTAIAKNIQYF. CDR3 nucleotides: TGTGCCAGCAGCCCCGGGACAGCGATAGCTAAAAACATTCAGTACTTC. The V and J genes are TRBV5-5 and TRBJ2-4; 7 nucleotides line up with TRBD1. The CDR3 contains 16 residues. The V gene's germline CDR1 is SGHKS and CDR2 YYEKEE (reference sequence). Trimming removed 4 bases from V and 4 bases from J; junction bases left unmatched: 11.

This chain links TRBV7-8 with TRBJ1-5, with D unclear. CDR3 length: 14 amino acids. Deletions cut 3 bases from V and 2 bases from J, with 8 bases between. Germline V gene sequence: CDR1 SGHVS, CDR2 FQNEAQ. The DNA of the CDR3 is TGTGCCAGCAGCTTGGCTCAGGGCAATCAGCCCCAGCATTTT. Protein sequence: CASSLAQGNQPQHF.